A single sample gave rise to the 13 T cell receptor beta chains below, sequenced in a study of siplizumab effects on memory and regulatory T cells. Generated by immunoSEQ multiplex PCR, the TCRdb table keeps only in-frame clones and is missing some. The data contain approximately 100,000 clones, about 91% of them singletons. Specimen: CD4+ T cells sorted from blood. All receptors derive from a human donor in good health. Some clones in this sample may be carry-over from other donors' samples.

V usage is TRBV2 and J usage is TRBJ2-2; possibly TRBD1 or TRBD2 for D (6 bases each). Trimming stripped 2 bases from V and 5 bases from J, with 15 bases between. This CDR3 has 16 residues. Germline CDR1 and CDR2: SNHLY and FYNNEI. The CDR3 loop reads CASSERGRRETGELFF. CDR3 bases: TGTGCCAGCAGTGAACGGGGGCGCAGGGAAACCGGGGAGCTGTTTTTT.

The J gene is TRBJ2-1, the V gene TRBV7-3, with 10 bases that match TRBD2. This CDR3 spans 17 amino acids. The junction had 7 bases not matched to a gene; V was cut back by 4 bases and J by 1 base. Germline V CDR1 and CDR2: SGHTA, FQGTGA. The chain's CDR3 is CASSSTLAGGSYNEQFF. CDR3 nucleotide sequence: TGTGCCAGCAGCTCCACTTTAGCGGGAGGATCCTACAATGAGCAGTTCTTC.

This clone was detected only once. The J gene is TRBJ2-3, the V gene TRBV2; D remains ambiguous. CDR1 and CDR2 from the germline V gene are SNHLY and FYNNEI. The V end was cut by 4 bases, the J end by 3 bases, with 5 bases between. The length of the CDR3 is 12 residues. CDR3 in amino acids: CASSGQTDTQYF. The CDR3 coding sequence is TGTGCCAGCAGTGGGCAAACAGATACGCAGTATTTT.

This clone was seen once. This sequence joins TRBV19 and TRBJ1-1, with 8 bases lining up with TRBD1. This CDR3 has 14 residues. Germline CDR1 reads LNHDA; CDR2 reads SQIVND (reference sequence). The V segment lost 7 bases and the J segment 4 bases; nucleotides outside the gene matches: 8. The CDR3 DNA sequence: TGTGCCAGTACCCAGAGACAGGGGAGCACTGAAGCTTTCTTT. Protein sequence: CASTQRQGSTEAFF.

A note on this clone: At the DNA level, this CDR3 is encoded by other sequences in the same sample as well. The V call is TRBV11-2, the J call TRBJ2-3; TRBD2 agrees at 8 bases. The V segment lost 5 bases and the J segment 3 bases; nucleotides outside the gene matches: 7. The CDR3 has 15 residues. Germline CDR1 is SGHAT and CDR2 is FQNNGV. CDR3 DNA sequence: TGTGCCAGCAGCCCTCGGGGGGGAGAAACAGATACGCAGTATTTT. This gives the protein CASSPRGGETDTQYF. The whole variable domain, filled in from reference TRBV11-2 and TRBJ2-3, reads EAGVAQSPRYKIIEKRQSVAFWCNPISGHATLYWYQQILGQGPKLLIQFQNNGVVDDSQLPKDRFSAERLKGVDSTLKIQPAKLEDSAVYLCASSPRGGETDTQYFGPGTRLTVL.

The rearrangement uses TRBV10-3 and TRBJ2-2, with TRBD2 matching over 13 bases. V trimming: 5 bases; J trimming: 1 base; junction bases outside the gene matches: 4. The CDR3 is made up of 17 amino acids. Germline loops: CDR1 ENHRY, CDR2 SYGVKD. The CDR3 DNA sequence: TGTGCCATCAGTTCCAGACTAGCGGGAGGGAACACCGGGGAGCTGTTTTTT. Residues: CAISSRLAGGNTGELFF.

This chain connects TRBV27 to TRBJ1-2; 8 nucleotides agree with TRBD1. This CDR3 region has 15 residues. Germline V gene sequence: CDR1 MNHEY, CDR2 SMNVEV (reference sequence). The V gene end was trimmed by 4 bases and the J gene end by 4 bases; junction bases not matched to a gene: 8. CDR3 coding DNA: TGTGCCAGCAGTTCCCCTCCCCAGGGGGCCTATGGCTACACCTTC. It codes for CASSSPPQGAYGYTF.

V is TRBV18 and J is TRBJ2-7, with unresolved D. Trimming took off 5 bases at V and 4 bases at J, with 9 bases between the two ends. The length of the CDR3 is 12 residues. The V gene's germline CDR1 is KGHSH and CDR2 LQKENI. The CDR3 spells CASSTTGYEQYF. The CDR3 region has the DNA TGTGCCAGCTCAACCACCGGATACGAGCAGTACTTC.

This chain joins TRBV2 and TRBJ2-5, with 11 bases lining up with TRBD2. Looked up from germline, CDR1 is SNHLY and CDR2 is FYNNEI. This CDR3 comprises 15 residues. The V segment lost 10 bases and the J segment 5 bases; nucleotides outside the gene matches: 12. In nucleotides, the CDR3 is TGTGCCACCTCCACGGGACTAGCGGTCGGGGAGACCCAGTACTTC. The encoded protein is CATSTGLAVGETQYF.

The genes are TRBV4-1 and TRBJ2-7; 7 nucleotides agree with TRBD1. The germline V gene encodes CDR1 MGHRA and CDR2 YSYEKL. The ends lost 3 bases at V and 1 base at J; junction bases unmatched: 6. There are 15 residues in the CDR3. The CDR3 bases are TGCGCCAGCAGCCAGCCACGGGACAGATCCTACGAGCAGTACTTC. Its translation: CASSQPRDRSYEQYF.

A single count supports this clone. The J gene is TRBJ2-2, the V gene TRBV19; TRBD1 aligns across 8 bases. Germline CDR1 reads LNHDA; CDR2 reads SQIVND (reference sequence). Germline trimming cut 9 bases from V and 6 bases from J; bases unmatched to any gene: 21. The CDR3 totals 18 residues. CDR3 bases: TGTGCCAGCAGCCGGGGACAGGACGCCTCAGGTGTGGCCGGGGAGCTGTTTTTT. This encodes CASSRGQDASGVAGELFF.

This chain uses TRBV11-2 with TRBJ2-2; the D is unclear. The CDR3 runs 14 residues. Trimming left V 5 bases short and J 0 bases short, with 7 bases between. Germline-derived CDR1 and CDR2 are SGHAT and FQNNGV. The CDR3 loop is CASSRGTNTGELFF. CDR3 nucleotide sequence: TGTGCCAGCAGCCGTGGGACGAACACCGGGGAGCTGTTTTTT.

CDR3 amino acids: CASSSSGRVGQETQYF. The CDR3, as DNA: TGTGCCAGCAGCTCCAGCGGGAGGGTGGGACAAGAGACCCAGTACTTC. This chain links TRBV7-3 with TRBJ2-5, with TRBD2 matching 10 bases. The V segment lost 4 bases and the J segment 2 bases; nucleotides outside the gene matches: 7. The length of the CDR3 is 16 residues. CDR1 is SGHTA, CDR2 FQGTGA, per germline.